The clone carrying this T cell receptor (beta chain) was seen just once. The antigen is unknown. The data belong to a study of cytomegalovirus exposure and HLA in healthy donors. Findings and limits, study-wide: Confirmation was obtained in vitro that a few CMV-associated chains are specific for CMV antigens.

It was with 60 Vbeta and 13 Jbeta primers that the PCR ran. Libraries were prepared by immunoSEQ multiplex PCR; TCRdb keeps only in-frame clonotypes and omits some of them. The profile shows more than 150,000 clones, roughly 79% of them singletons. Each donor was healthy, and each was a bone marrow donor. Material: PBMCs. The sequence derives from a man in his forties in good health and CMV-seronegative.

CDR3 sequence reads: CASSLVSGTSDGTGELFF. DNA for the CDR3: TGTGCCAGCAGCTTAGTGTCAGGCACCTCCGATGGCACCGGGGAGCTGTTTTTT. This chain connects TRBV7-6 to TRBJ2-2; unclear D gene. The CDR3 runs to 18 residues. V was cut by 1 base and J by 4 bases, with 19 bases left in between. The V gene's germline CDR1 is SGHVS and CDR2 FNYEAQ.